Below are 17 T cell receptor beta chains sequenced from a single sample in a study of human T cells and chemical hapten exposure. Time point in this sample: pre-sensitization, week 0. Treatment indicated: therapeutic diphenylcyclopropenone sensitization with weekly scalp DPC. TCRdb re-called the RACE reads through MiXCR, storing one row per CDR3 protein. The profile shows 65,000 to 90,000 distinct CDR3 sequences, around 13% of them singletons. The sample in question was whole blood, obtained in connection with sensitization to the hapten diphenylcyclopropenone (DPC). Source of these receptors: a woman in her 50s with alopecia areata. Some clones in this sample may be carry-over from other donors' samples.

At least ten counts were recorded for this clonotype. The rearrangement uses TRBV10-1 and TRBJ2-3; 9 bases line up with TRBD2. The CDR3 is 16 residues long. Germline CDR1 reads WNHNN; CDR2 reads SYGVQD (reference sequence). V shed 5 bases and J 2 bases; nucleotides not matched to a gene: 8. CDR3 amino acids: CASSPELAGFTDTQYF. CDR3 bases: TGCGCCAGCAGTCCCGAGCTAGCGGGGTTCACAGATACGCAGTATTTT.

In its sample, this clonotype was seen a few times. The chain couples TRBV18 to TRBJ1-3; D is ambiguous. Deletions cut 2 bases from V and 0 bases from J, with 14 bases between. The CDR3 covers 17 residues. Germline values: CDR1 KGHSH, CDR2 LQKENI. CDR3: CASSPMSGARSGNTIYF. Here the CDR3 DNA reads TGTGCCAGCTCACCAATGAGTGGAGCCCGCTCTGGAAACACCATATATTTT.

This clonotype was counted many times. This chain connects TRBV18 to TRBJ2-3; D call uncertain. CDR1 and CDR2 (germline): KGHSH, LQKENI. The CDR3 length is 12 residues. V dropped 5 bases and J dropped 2 bases, with 5 bases sitting between them. Here the CDR3 reads CASSSDTDTQYF. CDR3 nucleotides: TGTGCCAGCTCATCTGACACAGATACGCAGTATTTT.

This clonotype was found a few times. The genes are TRBV25-1 and TRBJ2-7; D might be TRBD2 (6 bases). Germline values: CDR1 MGHDK, CDR2 SYGVNS. Trimming stripped 8 bases from V and 5 bases from J, with 16 bases between. This CDR3 is 13 amino acids long. CDR3 in amino acids: CASSGGSVDEQYF. The CDR3 bases are TGTGCCAGCTCAGGAGGGAGCGTGGACGAGCAGTACTTC.

J is TRBJ2-1 and V is TRBV5-4; TRBD2 might be the D (5 bases). Germline V CDR1 and CDR2: SGHNT, YYREEE (reference sequence). The CDR3 totals 14 residues. Trimming took 0 bases from V and 10 from J, leaving 14 bases between them. CDR3 amino acids: CASSLGGDFREQFF. In DNA, the CDR3 is TGTGCCAGCAGCTTGGGGGGAGATTTTCGGGAGCAGTTCTTC.

This clonotype was seen many times. The rearrangement links TRBV29-1 to TRBJ2-4, with 14 positions matching TRBD2. CDR3 size: 17 residues. Trimming at V came to 4 bases and at J to 0 bases, leaving 5 bases not matched to a gene. Germline V lookup: CDR1 SQVTM, CDR2 ANQGSEA. The chain's CDR3 is CSVAGLAGGLAKNIQYF. CDR3 in DNA: TGCAGCGTTGCAGGACTAGCGGGAGGACTAGCCAAAAACATTCAGTACTTC.

This clonotype was seen ten or more times. The chain joins TRBV27 to TRBJ2-1; D is possibly TRBD2 (6 bases). V shed 0 bases and J shed 0 bases, with 15 bases lying between them. The CDR3 covers 18 residues. Germline values: CDR1 MNHEY, CDR2 SMNVEV (reference sequence). Written as DNA, the CDR3 is TGTGCCAGCAGTTTATCGGCCCCCTACGGGGGCTCCTACAATGAGCAGTTCTTC. It is translated as CASSLSAPYGGSYNEQFF.

This clonotype has only a few counts. The chain joins TRBV29-1 to TRBJ2-7; 7 nucleotides agree with TRBD2. The V gene end was trimmed by 6 bases and the J gene end by 6 bases; junction bases not matched to a gene: 11. Per germline, CDR1 SQVTM and CDR2 ANQGSEA. The CDR3 length is 13 residues. CDR3 in DNA: TGCAGCGTAGCGACTAGCAGCAGCGCCGAGCAGTACTTC. Translating it yields CSVATSSSAEQYF.

The rearrangement uses TRBV27 and TRBJ2-1; TRBD2 matches at 9 bases. With 0 bases clipped from V and 7 bases from J, the junction kept 7 bases outside the gene matches. The CDR3 contains 16 residues. CDR1 and CDR2 (germline): MNHEY, SMNVEV (reference sequence). This CDR3 reads CASSLSGPSGANEQFF. CDR3 bases: TGTGCCAGCAGTTTATCAGGGCCTAGCGGGGCGAATGAGCAGTTCTTC.

CDR3 DNA sequence: TGTGCCAGCAGCTTGAATGAGCGAACGAACACCGGGGAGCTGTTTTTT. This translates into CASSLNERTNTGELFF. The chain joins TRBV7-2 to TRBJ2-2; unclear D gene. The germline V gene encodes CDR1 SGHTA and CDR2 FQGNSA. This CDR3 is 16 amino acids long. Trimming removed 3 bases at V and 0 bases at J, with 11 bases between. The whole variable domain, filled in from reference TRBV7-2 and TRBJ2-2, reads GAGVSQSPSNKVTEKGKDVELRCDPISGHTALYWYRQSLGQGLEFLIYFQGNSAPDKSGLPSDRFSAERTGGSVSTLTIQRTQQEDSAVYLCASSLNERTNTGELFFGEGSRLTVL.

This clonotype has just a few counts. V and J are TRBV6-6 and TRBJ2-3; 8 bases are a match to TRBD1. CDR1 MNHNY and CDR2 SVGAGI come from the germline V gene (reference sequence). CDR3 length: 17 residues. The V and J ends lost 0 bases and 4 bases, in that order; junction bases with no gene match: 9. The CDR3 bases are TGTGCCAGCAGTTACTCGAGAGGACAGGGAAAGGCAGATACGCAGTATTTT. It specifies CASSYSRGQGKADTQYF.

This clonotype was counted at least ten times. V and J are TRBV5-1 and TRBJ2-1, with D possibly matching TRBD2 (7 bases). Trimming took off 7 bases at V and 8 bases at J, with 13 bases between the two ends. There are 12 residues in the CDR3. Per the germline V gene, CDR1 is SGHRS and CDR2 is YFSETQ. The CDR3 coding sequence is TGCGCCAGCGCCCGGGGGGCCCATGAGCAGTTCTTC. Protein: CASARGAHEQFF.

The rearrangement joins TRBV29-1 to TRBJ2-5, with TRBD2 matching over 13 bases. The CDR3 is 15 residues long. Germline CDR1 SQVTM, CDR2 ANQGSEA. Trimming at V came to 6 bases and at J to 3 bases, leaving 7 bases not matched to a gene. The CDR3 protein is CSVRGLAGEEETQYF. CDR3 nucleotide sequence: TGCAGCGTCCGCGGACTAGCGGGAGAAGAAGAGACCCAGTACTTC.

This clonotype has only a few counts. This CDR3 reads CSARGIPRGPSYEQYF. DNA for the CDR3: TGCAGTGCTAGAGGCATCCCCAGGGGGCCCTCCTACGAGCAGTACTTC. V and J are TRBV20-1 and TRBJ2-7; TRBD1 matches at 8 bases. Germline CDR1 reads DFQATT; CDR2 reads SNEGSKA (reference sequence). V was clipped by 1 base and J by 0 bases; unmatched bases: 8. The CDR3 is made up of 16 amino acids.

This clonotype was recorded only once. The V and J genes are TRBV20-1 and TRBJ2-3, with D perhaps matching TRBD2 (6 bases). V lost 3 bases and J 8 bases, leaving 12 bases between the germline ends. Germline-derived CDR1 and CDR2 are DFQATT and SNEGSKA (reference sequence). This CDR3 is built from 12 residues. CDR3 in amino acids: CSARPTEGTQYF. In DNA form, the CDR3 reads TGCAGTGCTAGGCCCACGGAGGGTACGCAGTATTTT.

This clonotype came up many times. The chain links TRBV29-1 to TRBJ1-1; 7 bases are shared with TRBD1. This CDR3 is built from 11 residues. Losses at the gene ends were 3 bases for V and 11 bases for J; bases not matched to a gene: 6. Germline V gives CDR1 SQVTM, CDR2 ANQGSEA. The CDR3: CSVDRDREAFF. The CDR3 nucleotides are TGCAGCGTTGACCGCGACAGGGAGGCTTTCTTT.

V gene TRBV2 combines with J gene TRBJ1-5, with a weak D call TRBD1 (5 bases). The CDR3 sequence is 14 residues long. Per germline, CDR1 SNHLY and CDR2 FYNNEI. The V end lost 6 bases, the J end lost 5 bases, and 14 bases lay between the germline ends. CDR3 in DNA: TGTGCCAGCAGCCGGGAGGGGAGCTATCAGCCCCAGCATTTT. Residues: CASSREGSYQPQHF.